The rows below give T cell receptor beta chains drawn from one sample of a study of CD4 and CD8 cells across lung adenocarcinoma regions. TCRdb re-called the PCR reads through MiXCR, storing one row per CDR3 protein. The sample records roughly 4,200 distinct CDR3 sequences, 40% to 60% being singletons. The sample was CD4+ T cells from the center of a lung tumor. These receptors all stem from a female donor with lung adenocarcinoma. The CD4 and CD8 labels of this study may be unreliable. Each CDR3 is given with its conserved first and last residue. The D gene is left open where the match is weak. The size field is filled for only some rows; it gives once, few, many or a size class.

j_call | clone_size | v_call | d_call | cdr3_nt | cdr3_aa
TRBJ2-1 | few | TRBV9 | NA | TGTGCCAGCAGCGTCCAAGGCGGGTCCTCTGAGCAGTTCTTC | CASSVQGGSSEQFF
TRBJ2-1 | NA | TRBV27 | NA | TGTGCCAGCAGTCCTCTTACCCCCTACAATGAGCAGTTCTTC | CASSPLTPYNEQFF
TRBJ2-1 | NA | TRBV30 | TRBD2 | TGTGCCTGGAGTCGGCGGGAGAAGGTGGATGAGCAGTTCTTC | CAWSRREKVDEQFF
TRBJ2-3 | NA | TRBV23-1 | NA | TGCGCGGGGGACGAGGGCGAGGACACAGATACCCAGTATTTC | CAGDEGEDTDTQYF
TRBJ2-3 | NA | TRBV6-1 | TRBD1 | TGTGCCAGGGGGGTGACAGGGAAAAATATGCAGTATTTT | CARGVTGKNMQYF
TRBJ2-2 | NA | TRBV6-1 | TRBD2 | TGTGCCAGCATAACATGGGCGGGAGGGTTTGGGGAGCTGTTTTTT | CASITWAGGFGELFF
TRBJ2-1 | NA | TRBV20-1 | NA | TGCAGTGCTAGAGATGGGGACACCTACAATGAGCAGTTCTTC | CSARDGDTYNEQFF
TRBJ1-4 | NA | TRBV4-1 | NA | TGCGCCAGCAGCCAAGACGGTGATTCAACGGAAAAACTGTTTTTT | CASSQDGDSTEKLFF
TRBJ2-3 | NA | TRBV10-3 | TRBD2 | TGTGCCATCAGCTTGGGGGGGGCGGGAGGCAAAAACACGCAGTATTTT | CAISLGGAGGKNTQYF
TRBJ2-1 | NA | TRBV6-1 | NA | TGTGCCAGCAGTCGCCTAGGGGGGGATCCCACCGATGAGCAGTTCTTC | CASSRLGGDPTDEQFF
TRBJ2-7 | medium-sized | TRBV7-2 | NA | TGTGCCAGCAGCTTAGGGCGTAAGGACGAGCAGTACTTC | CASSLGRKDEQYF
TRBJ2-5 | NA | TRBV6-1 | TRBD2 | TGTGCCAGCAGTGAAGCGCTAGCGGGGCCCCAAGAGACCCAGTACTTC | CASSEALAGPQETQYF
TRBJ2-1 | NA | TRBV30 | TRBD1 | TGTGCCTGGACCACGGGGACAGGGTACAATGAGCAGTTCTTC | CAWTTGTGYNEQFF
TRBJ2-7 | NA | TRBV6-1 | NA | TGTGCCAGCAGTGACGGACCGCCTGGCCTCTACGAGCAGTACTTC | CASSDGPPGLYEQYF
TRBJ2-5 | medium-sized | TRBV6-1 | TRBD1 | TGTGCCAGCAGCGCCCGGGACAGGGGGCTAAGGGAGACCCAGTACTTC | CASSARDRGLRETQYF
TRBJ1-1 | NA | TRBV14 | NA | TGTGCCAGCAGCAAAAGGGTTACTGAAGCTTTCTTT | CASSKRVTEAFF
TRBJ2-3 | NA | TRBV10-3 | TRBD1 | TGTGCCATCAGTGAAGGGGGCAGCACAGATACGCAGTATTTT | CAISEGGSTDTQYF
TRBJ2-5 | NA | TRBV6-1 | NA | TGTGCCAGCAGTGAAGCGGCGGGACTGGCGGAGTACTTC | CASSEAAGLAEYF
TRBJ2-1 | NA | TRBV6-1 | NA | TGTGCCAGCAGTGAAGCGGCGAGTCCCCTCTTTGCGGGGACCCCGGCCGAGCAGTTCTTC | CASSEAASPLFAGTPAEQFF
TRBJ2-1 | medium-sized | TRBV4-1 | TRBD2 | TGCGCCAGCAGCCAAGGCCCTAGCGGGAGCTACAATGAGCAGTTCTTC | CASSQGPSGSYNEQFF
TRBJ2-2 | few | TRBV4-3 | NA | TGCGCCAGCAGCCGAAACGTAGGGGGACCTACGAACACCGGGGAGCTGTTTTTT | CASSRNVGGPTNTGELFF
TRBJ2-1 | NA | TRBV6-2/TRBV6-3 | NA | TGTGCCAGCAGTTCCGCCGGGCTGAGCTCCTACAATGAGCAGTTCTTC | CASSSAGLSSYNEQFF
TRBJ2-1 | once | TRBV7-2 | NA | TGTGCCAGCAGCGGGGGGGCTGGGCAGTTCTTC | CASSGGAGQFF
TRBJ2-5 | NA | TRBV27 | TRBD1 | TGTCTCAGGGGGCCAGGCCAAGATACCCAGTATTTC | CLRGPGQDTQYF
TRBJ1-2 | few | TRBV6-1 | NA | TGTGCCAGCAGTGAACAACGAAATGGCTACACCTTC | CASSEQRNGYTF
TRBJ2-1 | NA | TRBV10-2 | TRBD1 | TGCGCCAGCACCGAGGACAGGACTTACACTGAGCAGTTCTTC | CASTEDRTYTEQFF
TRBJ2-1 | medium-sized | TRBV6-4 | NA | TGTGCCAGCAGTGAACGGTGGGGTAAAGCTACCTACAATGAGCAGTTCTTC | CASSERWGKATYNEQFF
TRBJ1-2 | medium-sized | TRBV6-1 | NA | TGTGCCAGCAGTCCTACCTTGGTGGGCTTTGGCTACACCTTC | CASSPTLVGFGYTF
TRBJ1-2 | once | TRBV9 | NA | TGTGCCAGCAGCGGGGTTCGGACTAACTATGGCTACACCTTC | CASSGVRTNYGYTF
TRBJ2-1 | NA | TRBV6-1 | TRBD1 | TGTGCCAGCAGTGCCTGGACAGGGGGTGCGGAGACCCAGTTCTTC | CASSAWTGGAETQFF
TRBJ2-2 | medium-sized | TRBV7-2 | NA | TGTGCCAGCAGCTCGGGACTTGGGACCGGGGAGCTGTTTTTT | CASSSGLGTGELFF
TRBJ2-3 | NA | TRBV6-1 | NA | TGTGCCAGCAGTGTGACTGGGGGAAGCACAGATACGCAGTATTTT | CASSVTGGSTDTQYF
TRBJ2-1 | NA | TRBV24-1 | TRBD2 | TGTGCCACCAGTGATGCATTAGCGGGAGGTGGCCAAGAGACCCAGTTCTTC | CATSDALAGGGQETQFF
TRBJ2-1 | once | TRBV30 | NA | TGTGCCTGGAGTATACTAGTAGGGTCCAATGAGCAGTTCTTC | CAWSILVGSNEQFF
TRBJ1-6 | NA | TRBV6-1 | NA | TGTGCCAGCAGTGACTACAGGGTTGGGGGCAATCAGCCCCTCCACTTT | CASSDYRVGGNQPLHF
TRBJ2-1 | NA | TRBV6-5 | NA | TGTGCCAGCAGTTACTGGGCAGGGGAATCCTACGAGCAGTTCTTC | CASSYWAGESYEQFF
TRBJ2-1 | large | TRBV27 | NA | TGTGCCAGCAGCCAGGCCCGCGGGAAGAGCTCCTACAATGAGCAGTTCTTC | CASSQARGKSSYNEQFF
TRBJ2-7 | few | TRBV4-1 | TRBD2 | TGCGCCAGCAGCCAAGAACTAGCGGGTGTCTACGAGCAGTACTTC | CASSQELAGVYEQYF
TRBJ2-3 | NA | TRBV25-1 | NA | TGTGCCAGCAGTGAAGGAGTGGAGGCCACAGATACGCAGTATTTT | CASSEGVEATDTQYF
TRBJ2-1 | large | TRBV6-1 | NA | TGTGCCAGCAGTCCCAGGAGGGGTCAAAATGAGCAGTTCTTC | CASSPRRGQNEQFF
TRBJ1-4 | medium-sized | TRBV6-5 | NA | TGTGCCAGCAGCTCAGCGGGGACGGGTGAAAAACTGTTTTTT | CASSSAGTGEKLFF
TRBJ1-2 | NA | TRBV6-1 | NA | TGTGCCAGCAGTGAAGCGAGTGGCGGTTATGGCTACACCTTC | CASSEASGGYGYTF
TRBJ2-1 | NA | TRBV15 | TRBD2 | TGTGCCACCAGAGCTTCGGGGGTAAGAGGTGGAGCGGGAGGCCCGAATGAGCAGTTCTTC | CATRASGVRGGAGGPNEQFF
TRBJ2-7 | NA | TRBV6-1 | TRBD1 | TGTGCCAGTAGACGGGGACAGGGACCCCGCGAGCAGTACTTC | CASRRGQGPREQYF
TRBJ1-4 | NA | TRBV28 | NA | TGTGCCAGCAGCCCCCTATGGGGGCATACAACTAATGAAAAACTGTTTTTT | CASSPLWGHTTNEKLFF
TRBJ2-3 | NA | TRBV7-2 | NA | TGTGCCACGAGGCTGAGTGCCAAACCAACGCAGTACTTT | CATRLSAKPTQYF